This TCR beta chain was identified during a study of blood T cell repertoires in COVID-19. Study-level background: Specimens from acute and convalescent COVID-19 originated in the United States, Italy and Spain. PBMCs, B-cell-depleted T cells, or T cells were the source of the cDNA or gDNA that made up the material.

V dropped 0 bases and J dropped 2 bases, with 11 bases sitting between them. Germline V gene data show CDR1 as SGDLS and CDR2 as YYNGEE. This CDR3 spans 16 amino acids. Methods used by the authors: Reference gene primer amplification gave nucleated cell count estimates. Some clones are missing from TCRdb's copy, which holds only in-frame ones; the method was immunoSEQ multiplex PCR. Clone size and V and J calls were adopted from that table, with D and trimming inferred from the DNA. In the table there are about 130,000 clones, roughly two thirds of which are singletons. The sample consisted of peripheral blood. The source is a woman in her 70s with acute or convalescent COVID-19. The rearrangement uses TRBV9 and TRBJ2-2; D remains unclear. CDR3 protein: CASSVVAYRNTGELFF. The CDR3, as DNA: TGTGCCAGCAGCGTAGTGGCCTACAGAAACACCGGGGAGCTGTTTTTT.